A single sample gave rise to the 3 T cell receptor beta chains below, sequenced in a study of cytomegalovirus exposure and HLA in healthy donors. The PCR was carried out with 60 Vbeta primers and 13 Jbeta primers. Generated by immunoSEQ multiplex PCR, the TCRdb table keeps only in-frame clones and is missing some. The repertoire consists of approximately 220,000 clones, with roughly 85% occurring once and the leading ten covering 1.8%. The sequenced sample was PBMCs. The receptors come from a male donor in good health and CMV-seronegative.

DNA for the CDR3: TGTGCCAGCAGTGCCTTGACGCCGGGGAGCGGCTACACCTTC. Protein sequence: CASSALTPGSGYTF. The chain carries TRBV2 and TRBJ1-2; unclear D gene. V lost 4 bases and J 8 bases, leaving 17 bases between the germline ends. CDR3 length equals 14 residues. Germline V lookup: CDR1 SNHLY, CDR2 FYNNEI.

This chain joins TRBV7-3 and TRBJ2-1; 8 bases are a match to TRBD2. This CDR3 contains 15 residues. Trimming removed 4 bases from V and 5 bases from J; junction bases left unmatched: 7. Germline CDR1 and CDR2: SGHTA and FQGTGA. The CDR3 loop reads CASSSGGGGHNEQFF. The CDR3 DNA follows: TGTGCCAGCAGCTCGGGAGGCGGGGGGCACAATGAGCAGTTCTTC.

In DNA form, the CDR3 reads TGTGCCAGCTCACCCCCAGGGGGAAAGCAGCCCCAGCATTTT. This gives the protein CASSPPGGKQPQHF. This rearrangement joins TRBV18 to TRBJ1-5; TRBD1 aligns across 7 bases. CDR3 length: 14 residues. Germline V lookup: CDR1 KGHSH, CDR2 LQKENI. With 3 bases clipped from V and 7 bases from J, the junction kept 6 bases outside the gene matches.